This T cell receptor beta chain originates from a study of T cell repertoires in cytomegalovirus infection. Study context: Use of recently identified HLA-C-restricted and well-studied HLA-B-restricted CMV epitopes was part of the study. Study-level findings and limits: There were HLA-C-restricted CMV-specific TCR beta clonotypes dominating the ex vivo response.

J lost 1 base, V lost 1 base, and 7 bases had no gene match. CDR1 is LNHDA, CDR2 SQIVND, per germline (reference sequence). This CDR3 comprises 18 residues. Details on this clonotype: Its antigen is still unknown.

TCRdb analysed the reads with MiXCR anew, one entry per CDR3 protein. The sample carries hundreds of thousands of distinct CDR3 sequences, over 25% recorded once. The sample here was cultured CD8+ T cells from PBMCs, taken from culture after CMV antigen stimulation. The V gene is TRBV19, the J gene TRBJ2-1; 10 nucleotides align to TRBD2. This clonotype was obtained from a human donor in good health (CMV status not recorded). Some clones in this sample may be carry-over from other donors' samples. CDR3 coding DNA: TGTGCCAGTAGTATAGCTCTAGCGGGGGAGCTTTCCTACAATGAGCAGTTCTTC. Its translation is CASSIALAGELSYNEQFF.